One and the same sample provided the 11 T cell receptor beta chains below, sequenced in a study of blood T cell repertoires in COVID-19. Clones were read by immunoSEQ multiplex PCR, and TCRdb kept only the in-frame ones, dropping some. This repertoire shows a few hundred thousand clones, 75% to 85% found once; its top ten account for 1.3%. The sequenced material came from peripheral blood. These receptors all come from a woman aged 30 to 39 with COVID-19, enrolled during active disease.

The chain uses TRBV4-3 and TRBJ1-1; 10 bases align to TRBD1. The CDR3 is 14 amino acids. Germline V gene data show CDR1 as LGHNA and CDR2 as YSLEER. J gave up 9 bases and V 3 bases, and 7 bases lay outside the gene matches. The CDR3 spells CASSHKTGGSKAFF. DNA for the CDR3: TGCGCCAGCAGCCACAAGACAGGGGGCTCTAAAGCTTTCTTT.

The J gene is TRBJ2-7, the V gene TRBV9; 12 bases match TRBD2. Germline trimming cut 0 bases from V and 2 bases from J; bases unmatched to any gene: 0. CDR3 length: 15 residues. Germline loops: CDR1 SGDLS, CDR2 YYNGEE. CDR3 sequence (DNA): TGTGCCAGCAGCGTAGGGACTAGCGGGACCTACGAGCAGTACTTC. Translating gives CASSVGTSGTYEQYF. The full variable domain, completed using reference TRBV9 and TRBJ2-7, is DSGVTQTPKHLITATGQRVTLRCSPRSGDLSVYWYQQSLDQGLQFLIQYYNGEERAKGNILERFSAQQFPDLHSELNLSSLELGDSALYFCASSVGTSGTYEQYFGPGTRLTVT.

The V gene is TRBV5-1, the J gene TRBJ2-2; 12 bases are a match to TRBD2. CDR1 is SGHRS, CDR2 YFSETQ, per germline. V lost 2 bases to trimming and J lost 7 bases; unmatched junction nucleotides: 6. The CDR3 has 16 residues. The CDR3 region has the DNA TGCGCCAGCAGCTTACGGACTAGCGGGGATGGCGGGGAGCTGTTTTTT. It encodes CASSLRTSGDGGELFF.

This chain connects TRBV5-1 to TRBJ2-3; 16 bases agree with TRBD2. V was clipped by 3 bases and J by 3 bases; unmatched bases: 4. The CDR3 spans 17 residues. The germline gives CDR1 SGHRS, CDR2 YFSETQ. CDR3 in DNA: TGCGCCAGCAGCTCGGGACTAGCGGGGGGGCCTACAGATACGCAGTATTTT. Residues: CASSSGLAGGPTDTQYF.

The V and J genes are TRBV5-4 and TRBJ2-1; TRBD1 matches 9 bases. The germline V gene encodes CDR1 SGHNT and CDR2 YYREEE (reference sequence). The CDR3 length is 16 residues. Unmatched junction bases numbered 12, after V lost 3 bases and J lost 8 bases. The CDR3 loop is CASSSTTGGAGDEQFF. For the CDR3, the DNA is TGTGCCAGCAGCTCGACGACAGGGGGGGCTGGGGATGAGCAGTTCTTC.

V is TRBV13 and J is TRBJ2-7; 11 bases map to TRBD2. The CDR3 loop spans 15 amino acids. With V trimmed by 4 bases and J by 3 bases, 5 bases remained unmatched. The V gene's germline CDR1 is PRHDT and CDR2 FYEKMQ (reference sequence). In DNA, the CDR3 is TGTGCCAGCAGCTCGGGACTAGCGGACCACTACGAGCAGTACTTC. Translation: CASSSGLADHYEQYF.

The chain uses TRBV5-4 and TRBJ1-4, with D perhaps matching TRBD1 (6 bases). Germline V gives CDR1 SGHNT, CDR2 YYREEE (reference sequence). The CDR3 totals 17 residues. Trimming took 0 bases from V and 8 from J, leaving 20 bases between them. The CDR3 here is CASSLGGHQMGREKLFF. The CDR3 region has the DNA TGTGCCAGCAGCTTGGGGGGACACCAAATGGGGCGAGAAAAACTGTTTTTT. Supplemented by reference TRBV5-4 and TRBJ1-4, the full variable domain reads ETGVTQSPTHLIKTRGQQVTLRCSSQSGHNTVSWYQQALGQGPQFIFQYYREEENGRGNFPPRFSGLQFPNYSSELNVNALELDDSALYLCASSLGGHQMGREKLFFGSGTQLSVL.

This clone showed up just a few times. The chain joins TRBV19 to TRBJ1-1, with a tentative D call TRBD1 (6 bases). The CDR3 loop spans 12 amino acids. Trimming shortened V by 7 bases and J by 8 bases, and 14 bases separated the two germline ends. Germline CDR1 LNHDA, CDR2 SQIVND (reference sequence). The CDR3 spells CASNDRLGEAFF. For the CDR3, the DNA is TGTGCCAGTAATGACAGGCTCGGGGAAGCTTTCTTT.

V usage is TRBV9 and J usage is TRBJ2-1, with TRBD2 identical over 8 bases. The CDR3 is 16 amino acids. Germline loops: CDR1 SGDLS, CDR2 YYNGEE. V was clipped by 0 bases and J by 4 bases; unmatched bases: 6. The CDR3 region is CASSVDGTRSYNEQFF. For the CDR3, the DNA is TGTGCCAGCAGCGTAGACGGGACTAGATCGTACAATGAGCAGTTCTTC.

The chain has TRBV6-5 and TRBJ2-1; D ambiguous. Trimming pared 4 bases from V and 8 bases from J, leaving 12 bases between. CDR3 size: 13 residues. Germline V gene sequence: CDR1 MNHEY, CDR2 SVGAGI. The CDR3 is CASSSFIRDEQFF. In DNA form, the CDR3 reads TGTGCCAGCAGTTCCTTCATTCGCGATGAGCAGTTCTTC.

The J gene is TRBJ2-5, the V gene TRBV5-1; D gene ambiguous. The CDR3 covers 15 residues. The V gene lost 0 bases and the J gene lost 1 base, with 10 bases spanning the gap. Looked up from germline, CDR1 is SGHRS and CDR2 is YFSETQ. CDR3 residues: CASSLALLPQETQYF. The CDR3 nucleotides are TGCGCCAGCAGCTTGGCCTTACTACCCCAAGAGACCCAGTACTTC.